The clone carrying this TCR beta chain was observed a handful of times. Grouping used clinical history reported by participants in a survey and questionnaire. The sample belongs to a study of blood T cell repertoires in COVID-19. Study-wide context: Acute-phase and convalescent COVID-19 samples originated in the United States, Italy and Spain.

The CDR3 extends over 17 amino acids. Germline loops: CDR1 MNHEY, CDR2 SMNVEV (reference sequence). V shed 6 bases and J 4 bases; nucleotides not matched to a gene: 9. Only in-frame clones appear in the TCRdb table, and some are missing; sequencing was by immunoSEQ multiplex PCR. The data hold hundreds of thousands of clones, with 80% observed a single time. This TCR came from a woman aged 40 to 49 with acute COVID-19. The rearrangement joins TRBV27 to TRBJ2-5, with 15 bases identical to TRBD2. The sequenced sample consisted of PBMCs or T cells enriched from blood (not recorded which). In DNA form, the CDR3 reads TGTGCCAGCAGCCCCGGACTAGCGGGAGGGCCGGCAGAGACCCAGTACTTC. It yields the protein CASSPGLAGGPAETQYF.